Listed here are 13 T cell receptor beta chains from one sample, sequenced in a study of T cell responses to AZD1222 COVID-19 vaccine (dated by TCRdb to the early 2020s). Read against the paper, the sample's time point label means: about 28 days (+/-7) after the second vaccine dose. Libraries came from the immunoSEQ multiplex PCR assay. Held by TCRdb, this immuneACCESS table contains in-frame sequences only and omits some clones. Under half of the omission traces to an unresolved V gene where checked; the cause of the rest is unknown. The sample table contains fewer than 90,000 clones; only one count was recorded for about nine tenths of them. The ten largest account for less than 9% of the sample. This specimen consisted of peripheral blood, obtained 28 days after the second AZD1222 dose. These receptors were collected from an adult who received the AZD1222 COVID-19 vaccine.

The chain employs TRBV19 and TRBJ1-1, with D uncertain. The CDR3 length is 13 residues. The germline V gene encodes CDR1 LNHDA and CDR2 SQIVND (reference sequence). V was clipped by 4 bases and J by 0 bases, with 6 bases between them. CDR3 nucleotide sequence: TGTGCCAGTAGTACAACAGTGAACACTGAAGCTTTCTTT. Translated: CASSTTVNTEAFF.

This clone appeared a single time. The chain links TRBV7-9 to TRBJ1-3; D may be TRBD1 (6 bases). Trimming took 5 bases from V and 4 from J, leaving 6 bases between them. The CDR3 totals 12 residues. The germline V gene encodes CDR1 SEHNR and CDR2 FQNEAQ (reference sequence). The CDR3: CASSQGGNTIYF. The CDR3 DNA is TGTGCCAGCAGCCAGGGGGGAAACACCATATATTTT.

The gene calls are TRBV7-9 and TRBJ1-2, with unresolved D. CDR1 and CDR2 from the germline V gene are SEHNR and FQNEAQ (reference sequence). The germline V and J ends were trimmed by 1 base and 5 bases, with 17 bases remaining between them. The CDR3 loop spans 16 amino acids. The CDR3 spells CASSLEGPAEVYGYTF. CDR3 in DNA: TGTGCCAGCAGCTTAGAAGGCCCGGCGGAAGTTTATGGCTACACCTTC.

The chain couples TRBV7-2 to TRBJ1-1; D is ambiguous. V gave up 4 bases and J gave up 0 bases, with 15 bases separating them. This CDR3 has 16 amino acids. The germline gives CDR1 SGHTA, CDR2 FQGNSA. This chain's CDR3 is CASSSGEGIMNTEAFF. In nucleotides, the CDR3 is TGTGCCAGCAGCTCCGGGGAGGGCATCATGAACACTGAAGCTTTCTTT.

This rearrangement joins TRBV5-1 to TRBJ2-1; the match to TRBD2 covers 12 bases. Per the germline V gene, CDR1 is SGHRS and CDR2 is YFSETQ. The CDR3 length is 16 residues. With 4 bases clipped from V and 4 bases from J, the junction kept 6 bases outside the gene matches. CDR3 bases: TGCGCCAGCAGCGAAAGACTAGCGGGAGTATACAATGAGCAGTTCTTC. Encoded protein: CASSERLAGVYNEQFF.

The V call is TRBV25-1, the J call TRBJ1-1, with TRBD1 matching over 7 bases. Trimming at V came to 0 bases and at J to 0 bases, leaving 4 bases not matched to a gene. The germline CDR1 and CDR2 sequences are MGHDK and SYGVNS. The CDR3 length is 16 residues. The CDR3 region has the DNA TGTGCCAGCAGTGAATACGGGACAGAGTTGAACACTGAAGCTTTCTTT. Translating gives CASSEYGTELNTEAFF.

The J gene is TRBJ1-4, the V gene TRBV3-1 (or the pseudogene TRBV3-2); D call uncertain. The CDR3 consists of 15 residues. Trimming removed 3 bases at V and 0 bases at J, with 8 bases between. Germline V CDR1 and CDR2: LGHDT, YNNKEL (reference sequence). The CDR3 spells CASSHSRATNEKLFF. CDR3 nucleotide sequence: TGTGCCAGCAGCCACAGCCGTGCAACTAATGAAAAACTGTTTTTT.

The rearrangement links TRBV19 to TRBJ2-1, with 9 bases matching TRBD1. Germline values: CDR1 LNHDA, CDR2 SQIVND (reference sequence). V was clipped by 7 bases and J by 9 bases; unmatched bases: 10. The CDR3 consists of 14 residues. The chain's CDR3 is CASNPQGARGEQFF. Here the CDR3 DNA reads TGTGCCAGTAACCCACAGGGGGCGCGCGGTGAGCAGTTCTTC.

The chain links TRBV29-1 to TRBJ1-2; 8 bases are a match to TRBD1. The V gene's germline CDR1 is SQVTM and CDR2 ANQGSEA. The CDR3 consists of 12 residues. V lost 7 bases, J lost 7 bases, and 8 bases stayed unmatched. The DNA for the CDR3 is TGCAGCGACCTACAGGGGGATAGTGGCTACACCTTC. Translating it yields CSDLQGDSGYTF.

The chain links TRBV7-9 to TRBJ2-6; D is uncertain. This CDR3 contains 15 residues. V lost 1 base and J 0 bases, leaving 4 bases between the germline ends. The germline CDR1 and CDR2 sequences are SEHNR and FQNEAQ (reference sequence). CDR3 coding DNA: TGTGCCAGCAGCTTAGTCCGCTCTGGGGCCAACGTCCTGACTTTC. Amino acids: CASSLVRSGANVLTF.

V usage is TRBV11-2 and J usage is TRBJ1-1; possible D gene TRBD1, 5 bases. Germline CDR1 and CDR2: SGHAT and FQNNGV. V was shortened by 8 bases and J by 6 bases, with 16 bases between the two germline ends. The CDR3 covers 13 residues. The CDR3 here is CASEPSSGPEAFF. The CDR3 DNA follows: TGTGCCAGCGAGCCCTCATCGGGGCCTGAAGCTTTCTTT.

V and J are TRBV1 and TRBJ2-3; TRBD2, the table's D call, lacks a check against the DNA. TRBV1 is described as a pseudogene. CDR3 length: 19 residues. The CDR3 nucleotides read TGCACCAGCAGCCAAGAGGAAACCCTAGCGGGAGTCAGCACAGATACGCAGTATTTT. Encoded protein: CTSSQEETLAGVSTDTQYF.

The V call is TRBV19, the J call TRBJ2-7; 7 bases map to TRBD2. This CDR3 is 15 amino acids long. V was pared by 4 bases and J by 0 bases, with 6 bases of the junction left unmatched. Germline V gene data show CDR1 as LNHDA and CDR2 as SQIVND (reference sequence). The CDR3 protein is CASSTVAGSSYEQYF. CDR3 bases: TGTGCCAGTAGTACCGTAGCGGGTAGCTCCTACGAGCAGTACTTC. Full variable domain (remainder filled in from reference TRBV19 and TRBJ2-7): DGGITQSPKYLFRKEGQNVTLSCEQNLNHDAMYWYRQDPGQGLRLIYYSQIVNDFQKGDIAEGYSVSREKKESFPLTVTSAQKNPTAFYLCASSTVAGSSYEQYFGPGTRLTVT.